These 17 T cell receptor beta chains came from one sample sequenced in a study of molecular identifiers for immune sequencing clone quantification. TCRdb itself ran the PCR reads through MiXCR, one entry per CDR3 protein. The data show more than 450,000 distinct CDR3 sequences, about 26% seen once. Material for sequencing was naive CD8+ T cells from blood, with Jurkat cell RNA spiked in. The subset here: FACS-sorted CD8+CD4-CCR7+CD45RA+ naive T cells. The receptors stem from a human donor in good health. Some libraries in this study had Jurkat cell RNA spiked in.

The chain employs TRBV2 and TRBJ2-1; D not certain. Germline CDR1 SNHLY, CDR2 FYNNEI. The CDR3 is made up of 12 amino acids. V lost 6 bases, J lost 8 bases, and 11 bases lay in between. The CDR3 here is CASSPLSDEQFF. CDR3 DNA: TGTGCCAGCAGCCCCCTTTCCGATGAGCAGTTCTTC. The entire variable domain, with the rest obtained from reference TRBV2 and TRBJ2-1, is as follows: EPEVTQTPSHQVTQMGQEVILRCVPISNHLYFYWYRQILGQKVEFLVSFYNNEISEKSEIFDDQFSVERPDGSNFTLKIRSTKLEDSAMYFCASSPLSDEQFFGPGTRLTVL.

In this sample, this clonotype turned up a few times. The genes are TRBV4-2 and TRBJ1-1; D may be TRBD1 (5 bases). Per germline, CDR1 LGHNA and CDR2 YNFKEQ. The CDR3 length is 14 residues. Trimming pared 1 base from V and 11 bases from J, leaving 17 bases between. The CDR3 nucleotides read TGTGCCAGCAGCCAAGCCTCGAGGGGCAATCCGGCTTTCTTT. It encodes CASSQASRGNPAFF.

With respect to this clonotype: A much more abundant neighbour one base away suggests this may be a read error. The rearrangement links TRBV6-6 to TRBJ1-5; D is perhaps TRBD1 (6 bases). Germline loops: CDR1 MNHNY, CDR2 SVGAGI (reference sequence). V was shortened by 6 bases and J by 6 bases, with 18 bases between the two germline ends. The CDR3 covers 15 residues. CDR3 DNA sequence: TGTGCCAGCAGATGGGACACCCAATCCAGTCAGCCCCAGCATTTT. Its protein is CASRWDTQSSQPQHF.

This clonotype was seen a few times. This chain links TRBV19 with TRBJ1-5, with TRBD1 matching 9 bases. The CDR3 contains 13 residues. The ends lost 5 bases at V and 7 bases at J; junction bases unmatched: 3. Germline loops: CDR1 LNHDA, CDR2 SQIVND (reference sequence). As DNA, the CDR3 is TGTGCCAGTAGTTACAGGGGGCTGCAGCCCCAGCATTTT. Its translation: CASSYRGLQPQHF.

This clonotype was detected many times. This sequence joins TRBV4-1 and TRBJ2-5, with 8 bases that match TRBD1. The CDR3 length is 15 residues. The germline gives CDR1 MGHRA, CDR2 YSYEKL. The J segment lost 3 bases and the V segment lost 10 bases, leaving 13 bases of the junction unmatched. CDR3 amino acids: CATANQGAGEETQYF. CDR3 DNA: TGCGCCACGGCAAACCAGGGGGCTGGCGAAGAGACCCAGTACTTC.

Details on this clonotype: The junction does not match germline at one end; this may be a read error. The chain carries TRBV13 and TRBJ2-7; 9 nucleotides agree with TRBD1. Germline-derived CDR1 and CDR2 are PRHDT and FYEKMQ (reference sequence). The length of the CDR3 is 14 residues. The CDR3 DNA sequence: TGTGCCAGCAGCTCAACAGGGGGCCTCGACGAGCGGTACTTC. Translating it yields CASSSTGGLDERYF.

The table lists this clonotype with many counts. The V call is TRBV27, the J call TRBJ1-1; no reliable D call. Trimming left V 0 bases short and J 5 bases short, with 7 bases between. Germline assignment: CDR1 MNHEY and CDR2 SMNVEV (reference sequence). The CDR3 has 13 residues. The CDR3: CASSLSTGTEAFF. The CDR3 DNA is TGTGCCAGCAGTTTATCAACGGGGACTGAAGCTTTCTTT.

The sample holds a few counts of this clonotype. The chain carries TRBV9 and TRBJ2-3, with D perhaps matching TRBD1 (6 bases). The CDR3 consists of 15 residues. The ends were cut back, 1 base at V and 2 bases at J, with 11 bases in the middle. Germline CDR1 and CDR2: SGDLS and YYNGEE. The CDR3 here is CASSVQDSPTDTQYF. For the CDR3, the DNA is TGTGCCAGCAGCGTACAGGACAGTCCCACAGATACGCAGTATTTT.

V is TRBV6-2 or TRBV6-3 and J is TRBJ2-1; perhaps D is TRBD1 or TRBD2 (6 bases each). Germline V lookup: CDR1 MNHEY, CDR2 SVGEGT. Trimming took 2 bases from V and 14 from J, leaving 13 bases between them. There are 12 residues in the CDR3. As DNA, the CDR3 is TGTGCCAGCAGTTACGGGACACCGGGAGAGTTCTTC. This sequence encodes CASSYGTPGEFF.

There are a few counts of this clonotype. This sequence joins TRBV7-2 and TRBJ2-2, with 9 bases lining up with TRBD2. The CDR3 consists of 15 residues. Germline-derived CDR1 and CDR2 are SGHTA and FQGNSA. J lost 5 bases, V lost 4 bases, and 5 bases had no gene match. CDR3 nucleotides: TGTGCCAGCAGCTCGGTAGCGGGAGATACCGGGGAGCTGTTTTTT. It codes for CASSSVAGDTGELFF. The full variable domain, rest sourced from reference TRBV7-2 and TRBJ2-2, is GAGVSQSPSNKVTEKGKDVELRCDPISGHTALYWYRQSLGQGLEFLIYFQGNSAPDKSGLPSDRFSAERTGGSVSTLTIQRTQQEDSAVYLCASSSVAGDTGELFFGEGSRLTVL.

The sample holds a few counts of this clonotype. V gene TRBV20-1 combines with J gene TRBJ2-3; D is perhaps TRBD1 (6 bases). Germline V gene sequence: CDR1 DFQATT, CDR2 SNEGSKA (reference sequence). Trimming removed 3 bases from V and 3 bases from J, with 19 bases in between. The CDR3 covers 16 residues. CDR3 nucleotides: TGCAGTGCTAGTCGGGCAGGGGTTGGCCCTACAGATACGCAGTATTTT. Translated, it gives CSASRAGVGPTDTQYF.

The chain is built from TRBV4-3 and TRBJ1-1; weak D call: TRBD1 (5 bases). The germline gives CDR1 LGHNA, CDR2 YSLEER. Trimming pared 1 base from V and 6 bases from J, leaving 15 bases between. This CDR3 contains 15 residues. CDR3 nucleotide sequence: TGCGCCAGCAGCCAAGTGTGGGGAGGGGTCGCTGAAGCTTTCTTT. Encoded protein: CASSQVWGGVAEAFF.

This clonotype came up a few times. The chain joins TRBV9 to TRBJ2-1, with TRBD1 as a possible D gene (5 bases). Germline CDR1 reads SGDLS; CDR2 reads YYNGEE. The CDR3 sequence is 14 residues long. Trimming removed 2 bases at V and 5 bases at J, with 11 bases between. The CDR3 DNA is TGTGCCAGCAGCGTGGACGACAGTCACAATGAGCAGTTCTTC. Encoded protein: CASSVDDSHNEQFF.

Details on this clonotype: The junction differs from germline at one of its ends, possibly a read error. The rearrangement joins TRBV27 to TRBJ2-7; 11 positions agree with TRBD2. This CDR3 is built from 16 residues. CDR1 and CDR2 from the germline V gene are MNHEY and SMNVEV (reference sequence). This CDR3 is CASSLSGLAARYEQYF. For the CDR3, the DNA is TGTGCCAGCAGTCTATCGGGACTAGCGGCTAGGTACGAGCAGTACTTC.

This chain joins TRBV24-1 and TRBJ2-2, with 9 bases matching TRBD1. After removal of 4 bases from V and 5 bases from J, the junction contained 7 bases not matched to a gene. The CDR3 is 16 amino acids. The germline gives CDR1 KGHDR, CDR2 SFDVKD. CDR3 coding DNA: TGTGCCACCAGTGACCCGGACAGGGGTTCTACCGGGGAGCTGTTTTTT. Translating it yields CATSDPDRGSTGELFF.

This clonotype was observed at least ten times. The CDR3: CASSYDVYEQYF. CDR3 DNA sequence: TGTGCCAGCAGTTACGATGTCTACGAGCAGTACTTC. The chain uses TRBV6-2 or TRBV6-3 and TRBJ2-7; no reliable D call. This CDR3 has 12 amino acids. The germline gives CDR1 MNHEY, CDR2 SVGEGT. Trimming stripped 2 bases from V and 3 bases from J, with 5 bases between.

V gene TRBV14 combines with J gene TRBJ2-7, with 11 bases that match TRBD2. The ends lost 3 bases at V and 4 bases at J; junction bases unmatched: 5. CDR1 SGHDN and CDR2 FVKESK come from the germline V gene. The CDR3 consists of 15 residues. Written as DNA, the CDR3 is TGTGCCAGCAGCCACCCACTAGCGGGAGAGTACGAGCAGTACTTC. Amino acid sequence: CASSHPLAGEYEQYF.